The rows below give T cell receptor beta chains drawn from one sample of a study of T cell repertoires in cytomegalovirus infection. Antigen specificity for these receptors is unknown. TCRdb re-called the reads with MiXCR, one entry per CDR3 protein. This sample has some 500,000 distinct CDR3 sequences, with almost 40% found just once. This sample comprised cultured PBMCs, obtained from culture after CMV antigen stimulation. The source of these receptors is a human donor in good health (CMV status not recorded). Some clones in this sample may be carry-over from other donors' samples. The CDR3 runs from the conserved cysteine through the conserved F or W. D genes are given only for firm matches. The listing skips clone size in some rows; elsewhere it reads once, few, many or a size class.

TRBJ1-1 | TRBV25-1 | NA | 16 | TRBD1 | CASSEFRPGGGAEAFF | TGTGCCAGCAGTGAATTCCGCCCAGGGGGGGGTGCTGAAGCTTTCTTT
TRBJ1-1 | TRBV19 | NA | 15 | NA | CASSSQGGVDTEAFF | TGTGCCAGTAGCAGTCAAGGGGGGGTAGACACTGAAGCTTTCTTT
TRBJ2-3 | TRBV15 | few | 16 | TRBD2 | CATSRGFSGGVDTQYF | TGTGCCACCAGCAGAGGATTTAGCGGGGGGGTCGATACGCAGTATTTT
TRBJ2-7 | TRBV7-2 | many | 16 | TRBD2 | CASSRGGLAGVYEQYF | TGTGCCAGCAGCCGCGGGGGACTAGCGGGAGTCTACGAGCAGTACTTC
TRBJ2-1 | TRBV6-1 | few | 14 | TRBD2 | CASSGQGGGNEQFF | TGTGCCAGCAGTGGCCAGGGCGGGGGCAATGAGCAGTTCTTC
TRBJ1-2 | TRBV11-2 | NA | 17 | NA | CASSHIEARGANYGYTF | TGTGCCAGCAGCCACATAGAGGCTAGGGGGGCTAACTATGGCTACACCTTC
TRBJ1-2 | TRBV7-9 | NA | 15 | NA | CASSGRSGIPYGYTF | TGTGCCAGCAGCGGCAGGAGCGGTATCCCCTATGGCTACACCTTC
TRBJ2-7 | TRBV7-6 | NA | 12 | NA | CASSLISIAIAF | TGTGCCAGCAGCTTAATCAGTATTGCAATCGCCTTC
TRBJ1-1 | TRBV3-1 | NA | 13 | NA | CASSQDNRQSAFF | TGTGCCAGCAGCCAAGATAATAGGCAATCAGCTTTCTTT
TRBJ1-6 | TRBV20-1 | NA | 17 | NA | CSARPPGGPVIGSPLHF | TGCAGTGCTAGGCCTCCGGGGGGGCCCGTTATCGGATCACCCCTCCACTTT